This entry concerns a single T cell receptor beta chain. As yet, its antigen is unknown. These data are taken from a study of cytomegalovirus exposure and HLA in healthy donors. The overall study: Early release data held around 82 million unique TCRs from HLA-typed donors.

A multiplex PCR was run with 60 Vbeta primers and 13 Jbeta primers. The table came from immunoSEQ multiplex PCR; TCRdb's copy has only in-frame clones and leaves some out. This table holds 150,000 to 200,000 clones, 75% to 90% found once. This CDR3 comprises 15 residues. The germline V gene has CDR1 ENHRY and CDR2 SYGVKD. Germline trimming cut 8 bases from V and 0 bases from J; bases unmatched to any gene: 7. Overall study findings and caveats: There were some V segments, including TRBV6-2 and TRBV6-3, excluded as indistinguishable. Cytomegalovirus-associated TCR beta chains were listed, numbering some 170. What was likely a sequencing artifact was a cluster of highly shared sequence variants.

This sequence originates from a woman aged 18-29 years in good health and CMV-seronegative. V usage is TRBV10-3 and J usage is TRBJ2-1, with 7 bases identical to TRBD1. The sample comprised PBMCs. The CDR3 is CAILKTGSSYNEQFF. CDR3 DNA: TGTGCCATCTTAAAGACAGGGAGCTCCTACAATGAGCAGTTCTTC.